This passage covers 5 T cell receptor beta chains from one sample sequenced in a study of blood T cells in healthy people across ages. The use of a sample-barcoded 5' primer and a J-beta primer mix characterized a second PCR of about 7 to 12 cycles. TCRdb ran MiXCR on the 5' RACE reads and lists one entry per CDR3 protein. The data hold 850,000 to 1,300,000 distinct CDR3 sequences, with 40% to 55% observed a single time. The sample comprised blood. Receptors originate from a woman aged 60-75 years in good health.

V usage is TRBV27 and J usage is TRBJ2-3, with 11 bases fitting TRBD2. V lost 6 bases and J lost 5; bases outside the gene matches: 7. Germline V gene lookup returns CDR1 MNHEY and CDR2 SMNVEV (reference sequence). The CDR3 covers 15 residues. CDR3 sequence (DNA): TGTGCCAGCAGAAGACCGGGACTAGCGGAAGATACGCAGTATTTT. Protein: CASRRPGLAEDTQYF.

There are a few counts of this clonotype. The V call is TRBV20-1, the J call TRBJ2-3; the D call may be TRBD1 or TRBD2 (6 bases each). Trimming removed 0 bases at V and 6 bases at J, with 13 bases between. The CDR3 runs 14 residues. The germline V gene has CDR1 DFQATT and CDR2 SNEGSKA (reference sequence). CDR3 amino acids: CSARDRGLYDTQYF. The CDR3 nucleotides read TGCAGTGCTAGAGATCGGGGGCTCTACGATACGCAGTATTTT.

This clonotype has only a few counts. The chain is built from TRBV27 and TRBJ2-7; possibly TRBD2 for D (7 bases). Germline V gene lookup returns CDR1 MNHEY and CDR2 SMNVEV (reference sequence). The V end was cut by 5 bases, the J end by 1 base, with 15 bases between. CDR3 length equals 15 residues. The CDR3, as DNA: TGTGCCAGCAGTCCCTGGGGAGGGGGGTCCTACGAGCAGTACTTC. Amino acids: CASSPWGGGSYEQYF.

V usage is TRBV10-3 and J usage is TRBJ1-2, with 8 bases that match TRBD1. The CDR3 runs to 12 residues. V lost 6 bases to trimming and J lost 11 bases; unmatched junction nucleotides: 8. From germline, CDR1 is ENHRY and CDR2 SYGVKD. CDR3 sequence reads: CAISPGQAVYTF. The CDR3, as DNA: TGTGCCATCAGCCCGGGACAGGCGGTGTACACCTTC.

As to this clonotype: A single base separates this from a much larger clone, so it may be a read error. CDR3 DNA sequence: TGTGCCAGCAGCTTCCCTGCGAGCGGCAGCTCCTACAATGAGCAGTACTTC. Its translation: CASSFPASGSSYNEQYF. The chain couples TRBV9 to TRBJ2-1; D is perhaps TRBD2 (5 bases). The end of the DNA is better explained by TRBJ2-7, so the J call may be wrong. From germline, CDR1 is SGDLS and CDR2 YYNGEE. The CDR3 length is 17 residues.